This T cell receptor (beta chain) was captured in a study of regulatory dendritic cells for organ transplantation. Findings of the study overall: Mature dendritic cells appeared to drive more memory CD8+ clonal expansion than regulatory ones.

The repertoire was sequenced with immunoSEQ multiplex PCR; TCRdb's copy has only in-frame clones and lacks some. This sample has about 34,000 clones; roughly 91% occur once, and the top ten carry under 0.065%. Details on this clone: Its antigen is not identified.

The clonotype was recovered from a human donor in good health. Sequencing was performed on naive CD4+ T cells from blood. Subset specified: CD45RA+ naive T cells.

The DNA of the CDR3 is TGTGCCAGCAGCCCCCGACGAGGCAATCAGCCCCAGCATTTT. It yields the protein CASSPRRGNQPQHF. The gene calls are TRBV7-2 and TRBJ1-5; no firm D call. The CDR3 is made up of 14 amino acids. The germline gives CDR1 SGHTA, CDR2 FQGNSA. V lost 5 bases and J lost 2, with 10 bases in between.